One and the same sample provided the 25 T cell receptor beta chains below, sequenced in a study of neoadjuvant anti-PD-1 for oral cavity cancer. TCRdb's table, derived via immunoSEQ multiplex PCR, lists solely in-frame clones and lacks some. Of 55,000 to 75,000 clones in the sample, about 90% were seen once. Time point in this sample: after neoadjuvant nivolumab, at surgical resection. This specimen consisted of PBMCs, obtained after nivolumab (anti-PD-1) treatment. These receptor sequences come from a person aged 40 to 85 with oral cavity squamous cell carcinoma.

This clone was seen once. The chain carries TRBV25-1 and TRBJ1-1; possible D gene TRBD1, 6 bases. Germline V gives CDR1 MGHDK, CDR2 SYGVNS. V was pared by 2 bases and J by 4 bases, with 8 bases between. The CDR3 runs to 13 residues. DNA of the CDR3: TGTGCCAGCAGTGAAGAGGGGGGCACTGAAGCTTTCTTT. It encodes CASSEEGGTEAFF.

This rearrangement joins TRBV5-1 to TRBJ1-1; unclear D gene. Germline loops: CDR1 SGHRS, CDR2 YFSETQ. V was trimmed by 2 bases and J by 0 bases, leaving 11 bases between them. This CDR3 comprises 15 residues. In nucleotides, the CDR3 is TGCGCCAGCAGCTTACGACAAGCGGTGAACACTGAAGCTTTCTTT. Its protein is CASSLRQAVNTEAFF. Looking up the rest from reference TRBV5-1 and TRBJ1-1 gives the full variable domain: KAGVTQTPRYLIKTRGQQVTLSCSPISGHRSVSWYQQTPGQGLQFLFEYFSETQRNKGNFPGRFSGRQFSNSRSEMNVSTLELGDSALYLCASSLRQAVNTEAFFGQGTRLTVV.

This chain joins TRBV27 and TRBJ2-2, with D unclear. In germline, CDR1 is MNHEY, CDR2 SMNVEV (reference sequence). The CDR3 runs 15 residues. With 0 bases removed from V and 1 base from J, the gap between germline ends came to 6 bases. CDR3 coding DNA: TGTGCCAGCAGTTTATCGTGGGGGAACACCGGGGAGCTGTTTTTT. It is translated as CASSLSWGNTGELFF.

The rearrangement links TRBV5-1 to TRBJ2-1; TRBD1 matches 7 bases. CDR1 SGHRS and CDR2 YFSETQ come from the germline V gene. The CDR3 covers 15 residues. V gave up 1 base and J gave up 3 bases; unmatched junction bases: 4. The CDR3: CASSLTGANYNEQFF. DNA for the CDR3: TGCGCCAGCAGCTTGACAGGGGCTAACTACAATGAGCAGTTCTTC. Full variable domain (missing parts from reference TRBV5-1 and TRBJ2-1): KAGVTQTPRYLIKTRGQQVTLSCSPISGHRSVSWYQQTPGQGLQFLFEYFSETQRNKGNFPGRFSGRQFSNSRSEMNVSTLELGDSALYLCASSLTGANYNEQFFGPGTRLTVL.

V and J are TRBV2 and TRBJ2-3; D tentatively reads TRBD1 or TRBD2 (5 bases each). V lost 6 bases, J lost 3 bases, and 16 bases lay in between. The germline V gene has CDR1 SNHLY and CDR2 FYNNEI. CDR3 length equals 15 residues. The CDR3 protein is CASSLPGAGTDTQYF. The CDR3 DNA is TGTGCCAGCAGCCTACCCGGGGCCGGTACAGATACGCAGTATTTT.

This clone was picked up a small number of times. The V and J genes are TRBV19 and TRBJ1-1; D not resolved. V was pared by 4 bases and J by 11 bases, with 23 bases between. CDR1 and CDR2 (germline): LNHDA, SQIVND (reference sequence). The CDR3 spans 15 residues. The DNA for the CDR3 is TGTGCCAGTAGTAGCACGACATCGGGGTGGGCGGTGGCTTTCTTT. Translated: CASSSTTSGWAVAFF.

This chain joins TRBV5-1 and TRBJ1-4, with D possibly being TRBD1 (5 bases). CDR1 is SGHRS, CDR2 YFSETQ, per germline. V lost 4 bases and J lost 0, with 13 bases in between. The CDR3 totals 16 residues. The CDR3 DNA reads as TGCGCCAGCAGCGTTACAGGACCTGCAACTAATGAAAAACTGTTTTTT. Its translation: CASSVTGPATNEKLFF.

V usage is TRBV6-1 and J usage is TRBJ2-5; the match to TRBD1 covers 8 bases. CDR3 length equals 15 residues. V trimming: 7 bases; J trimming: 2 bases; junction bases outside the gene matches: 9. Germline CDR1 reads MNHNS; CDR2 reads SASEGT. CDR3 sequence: CASKNRDRQQETQYF. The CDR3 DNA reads TGTGCCAGCAAGAACCGGGACAGGCAACAAGAGACCCAGTACTTC.

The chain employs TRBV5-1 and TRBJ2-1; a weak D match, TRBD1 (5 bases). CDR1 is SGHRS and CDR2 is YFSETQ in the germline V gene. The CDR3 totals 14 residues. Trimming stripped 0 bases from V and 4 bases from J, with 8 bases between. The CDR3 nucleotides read TGCGCCAGCAGCTTGGTCCAGGGTTACAATGAGCAGTTCTTC. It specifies CASSLVQGYNEQFF. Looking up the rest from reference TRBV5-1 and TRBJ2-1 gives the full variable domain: KAGVTQTPRYLIKTRGQQVTLSCSPISGHRSVSWYQQTPGQGLQFLFEYFSETQRNKGNFPGRFSGRQFSNSRSEMNVSTLELGDSALYLCASSLVQGYNEQFFGPGTRLTVL.

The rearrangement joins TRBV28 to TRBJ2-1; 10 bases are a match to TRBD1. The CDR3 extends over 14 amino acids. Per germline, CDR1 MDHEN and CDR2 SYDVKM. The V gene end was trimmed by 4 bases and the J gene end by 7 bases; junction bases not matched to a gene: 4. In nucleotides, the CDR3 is TGTGCCAGCAGTTGGGACAGGGGAAGGAATGAGCAGTTCTTC. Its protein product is CASSWDRGRNEQFF.

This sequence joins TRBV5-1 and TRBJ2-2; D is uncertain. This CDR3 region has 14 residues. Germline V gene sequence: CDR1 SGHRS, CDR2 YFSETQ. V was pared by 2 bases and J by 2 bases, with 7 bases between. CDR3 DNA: TGCGCCAGCAGCTTAGACACCAACACCGGGGAGCTGTTTTTT. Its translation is CASSLDTNTGELFF. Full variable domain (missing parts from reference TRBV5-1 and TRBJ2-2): KAGVTQTPRYLIKTRGQQVTLSCSPISGHRSVSWYQQTPGQGLQFLFEYFSETQRNKGNFPGRFSGRQFSNSRSEMNVSTLELGDSALYLCASSLDTNTGELFFGEGSRLTVL.

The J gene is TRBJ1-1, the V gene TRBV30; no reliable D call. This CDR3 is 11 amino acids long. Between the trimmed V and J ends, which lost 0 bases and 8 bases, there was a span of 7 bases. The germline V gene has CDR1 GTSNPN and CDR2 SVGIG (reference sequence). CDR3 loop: CAWSVTMEAFF. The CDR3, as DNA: TGTGCCTGGAGTGTGACGATGGAAGCTTTCTTT.

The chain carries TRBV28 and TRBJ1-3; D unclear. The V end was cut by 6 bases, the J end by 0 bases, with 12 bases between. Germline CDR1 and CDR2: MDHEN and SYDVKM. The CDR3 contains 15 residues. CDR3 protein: CASSLGGVSGNTIYF. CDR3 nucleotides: TGTGCCAGCAGCTTGGGCGGGGTCTCTGGAAACACCATATATTTT.

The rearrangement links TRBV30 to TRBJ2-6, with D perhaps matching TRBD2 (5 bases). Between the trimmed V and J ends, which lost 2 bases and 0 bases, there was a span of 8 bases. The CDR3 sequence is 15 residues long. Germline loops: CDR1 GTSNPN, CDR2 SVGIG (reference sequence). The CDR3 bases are TGTGCCTGGAGTTCGGGGTTCTCTGGGGCCAACGTCCTGACTTTC. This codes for CAWSSGFSGANVLTF.

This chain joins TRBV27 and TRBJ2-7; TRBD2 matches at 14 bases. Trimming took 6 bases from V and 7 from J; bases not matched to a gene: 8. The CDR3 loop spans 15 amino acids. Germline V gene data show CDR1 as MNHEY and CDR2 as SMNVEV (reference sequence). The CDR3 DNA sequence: TGTGCCAGCAGGGCCGGGACTAGCGGGAGTGGGGAGCAGTACTTC. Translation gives CASRAGTSGSGEQYF.

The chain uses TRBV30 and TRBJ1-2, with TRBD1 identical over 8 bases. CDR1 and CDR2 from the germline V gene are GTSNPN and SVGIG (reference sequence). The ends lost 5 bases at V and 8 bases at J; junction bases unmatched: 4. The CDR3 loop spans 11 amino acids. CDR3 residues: CAWDRGGGYTF. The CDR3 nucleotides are TGTGCCTGGGACAGGGGCGGAGGCTACACCTTC.

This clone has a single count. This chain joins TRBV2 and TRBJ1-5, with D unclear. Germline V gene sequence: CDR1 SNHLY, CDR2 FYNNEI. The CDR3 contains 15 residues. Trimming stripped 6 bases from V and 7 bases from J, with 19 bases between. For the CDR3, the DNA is TGTGCCAGCAGCCCCGGGCTCCGTCCGGGACAGCCCCAGCATTTT. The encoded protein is CASSPGLRPGQPQHF.

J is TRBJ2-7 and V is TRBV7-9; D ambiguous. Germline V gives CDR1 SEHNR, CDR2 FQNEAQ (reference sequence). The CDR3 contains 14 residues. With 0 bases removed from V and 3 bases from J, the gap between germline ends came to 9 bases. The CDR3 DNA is TGTGCCAGCAGCTTAGCGTGGAAAGACTACGAGCAGTACTTC. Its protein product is CASSLAWKDYEQYF.

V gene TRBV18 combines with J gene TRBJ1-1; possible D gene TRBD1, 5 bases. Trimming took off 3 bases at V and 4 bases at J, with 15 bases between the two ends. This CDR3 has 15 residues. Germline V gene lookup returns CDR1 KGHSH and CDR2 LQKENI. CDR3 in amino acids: CASSPLGTAGTEAFF. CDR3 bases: TGTGCCAGCTCACCGCTAGGGACGGCGGGCACTGAAGCTTTCTTT.

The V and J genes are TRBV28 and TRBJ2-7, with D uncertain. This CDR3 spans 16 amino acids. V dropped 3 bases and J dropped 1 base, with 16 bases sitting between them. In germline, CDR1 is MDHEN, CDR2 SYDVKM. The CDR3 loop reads CASSFSTAVASYEQYF. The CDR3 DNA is TGTGCCAGCAGTTTTTCGACCGCCGTCGCATCCTACGAGCAGTACTTC.

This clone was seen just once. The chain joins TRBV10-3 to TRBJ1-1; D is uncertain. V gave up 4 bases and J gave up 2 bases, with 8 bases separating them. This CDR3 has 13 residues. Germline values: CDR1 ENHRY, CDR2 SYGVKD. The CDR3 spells CAISGTGNTEAFF. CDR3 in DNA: TGTGCCATCAGTGGGACGGGTAACACTGAAGCTTTCTTT.

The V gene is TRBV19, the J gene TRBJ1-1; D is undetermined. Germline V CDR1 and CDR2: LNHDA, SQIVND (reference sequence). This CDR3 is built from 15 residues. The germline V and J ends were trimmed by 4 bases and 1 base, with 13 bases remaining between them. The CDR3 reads CASSTSGLRNTEAFF. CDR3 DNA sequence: TGTGCCAGTAGTACATCCGGGTTAAGGAACACTGAAGCTTTCTTT.

CDR3 sequence reads: CASSEVPGQGPGYTF. The CDR3 DNA is TGTGCCAGCAGTGAAGTTCCGGGACAGGGGCCTGGCTACACCTTC. V and J are TRBV2 and TRBJ1-2; TRBD1 aligns across 10 bases. CDR1 is SNHLY and CDR2 is FYNNEI in the germline V gene. The CDR3 length is 15 residues. Germline trimming cut 1 base from V and 7 bases from J; bases unmatched to any gene: 6.

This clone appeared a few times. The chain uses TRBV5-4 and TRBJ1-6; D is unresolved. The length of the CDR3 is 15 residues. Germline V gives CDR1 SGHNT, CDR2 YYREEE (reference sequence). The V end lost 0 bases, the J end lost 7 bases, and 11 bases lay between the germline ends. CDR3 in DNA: TGTGCCAGCAGCTTGGGGGGTTATGGCAATTCACCCCTCCACTTT. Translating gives CASSLGGYGNSPLHF. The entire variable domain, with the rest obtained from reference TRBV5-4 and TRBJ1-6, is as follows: ETGVTQSPTHLIKTRGQQVTLRCSSQSGHNTVSWYQQALGQGPQFIFQYYREEENGRGNFPPRFSGLQFPNYSSELNVNALELDDSALYLCASSLGGYGNSPLHFGNGTRLTVT.

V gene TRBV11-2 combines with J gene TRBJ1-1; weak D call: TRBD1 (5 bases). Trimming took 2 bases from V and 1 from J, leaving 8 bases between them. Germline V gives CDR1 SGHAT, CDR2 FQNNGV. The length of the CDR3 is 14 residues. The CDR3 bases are TGTGCCAGCAGCTTATCAGGGCAGAACACTGAAGCTTTCTTT. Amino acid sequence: CASSLSGQNTEAFF.